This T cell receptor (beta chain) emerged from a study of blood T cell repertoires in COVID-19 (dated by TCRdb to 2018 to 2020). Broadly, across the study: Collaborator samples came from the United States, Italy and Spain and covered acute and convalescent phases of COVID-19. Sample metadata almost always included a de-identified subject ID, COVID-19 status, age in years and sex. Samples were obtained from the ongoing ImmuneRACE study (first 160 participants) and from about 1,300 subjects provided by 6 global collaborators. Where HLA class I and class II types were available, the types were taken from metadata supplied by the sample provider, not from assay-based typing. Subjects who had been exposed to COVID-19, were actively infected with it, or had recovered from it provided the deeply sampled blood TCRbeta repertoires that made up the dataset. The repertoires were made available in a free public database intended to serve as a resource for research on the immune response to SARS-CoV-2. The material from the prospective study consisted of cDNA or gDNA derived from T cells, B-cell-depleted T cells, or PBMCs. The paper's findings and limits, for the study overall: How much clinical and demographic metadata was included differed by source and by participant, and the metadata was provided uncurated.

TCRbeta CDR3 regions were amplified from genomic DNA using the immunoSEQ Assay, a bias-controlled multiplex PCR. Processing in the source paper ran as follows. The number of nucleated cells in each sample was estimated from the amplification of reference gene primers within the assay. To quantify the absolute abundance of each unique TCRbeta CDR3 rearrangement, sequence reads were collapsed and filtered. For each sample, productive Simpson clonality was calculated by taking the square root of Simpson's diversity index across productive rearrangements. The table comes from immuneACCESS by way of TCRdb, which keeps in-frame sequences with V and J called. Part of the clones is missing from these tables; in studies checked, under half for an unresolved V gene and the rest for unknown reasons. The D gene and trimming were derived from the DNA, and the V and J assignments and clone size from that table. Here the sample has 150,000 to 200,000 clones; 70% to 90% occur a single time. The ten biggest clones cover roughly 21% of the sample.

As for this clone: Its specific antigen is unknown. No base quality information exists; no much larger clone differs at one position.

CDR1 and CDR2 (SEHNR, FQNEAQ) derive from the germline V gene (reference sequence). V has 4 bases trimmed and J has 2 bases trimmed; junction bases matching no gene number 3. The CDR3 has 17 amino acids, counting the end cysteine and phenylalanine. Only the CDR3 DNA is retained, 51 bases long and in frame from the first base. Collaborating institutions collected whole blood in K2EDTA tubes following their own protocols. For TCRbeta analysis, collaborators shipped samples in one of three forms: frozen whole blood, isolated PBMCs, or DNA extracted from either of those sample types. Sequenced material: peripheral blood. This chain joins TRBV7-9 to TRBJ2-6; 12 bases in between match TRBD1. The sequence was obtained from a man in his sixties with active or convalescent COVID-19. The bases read TGTGCCAGCAGCTCCGGGACAGGGGGCACTGGGGCCAACGTCCTGACTTTC. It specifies CASSSGTGGTGANVLTF.